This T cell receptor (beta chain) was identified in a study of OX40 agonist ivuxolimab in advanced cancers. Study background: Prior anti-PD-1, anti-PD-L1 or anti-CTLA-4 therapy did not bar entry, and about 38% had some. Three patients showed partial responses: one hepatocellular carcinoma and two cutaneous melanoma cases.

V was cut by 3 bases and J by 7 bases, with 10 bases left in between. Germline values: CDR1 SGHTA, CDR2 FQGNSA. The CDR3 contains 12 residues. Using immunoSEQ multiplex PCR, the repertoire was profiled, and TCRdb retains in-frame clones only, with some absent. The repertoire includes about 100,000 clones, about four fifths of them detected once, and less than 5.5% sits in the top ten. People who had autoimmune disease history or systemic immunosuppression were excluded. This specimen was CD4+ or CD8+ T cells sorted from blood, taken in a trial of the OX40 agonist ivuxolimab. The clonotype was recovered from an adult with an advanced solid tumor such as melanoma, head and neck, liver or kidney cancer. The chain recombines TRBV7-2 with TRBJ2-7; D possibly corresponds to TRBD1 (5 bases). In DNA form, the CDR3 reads TGTGCCAGCAGCTTTGGGGCCGGGGAGCAGTACTTC. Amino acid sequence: CASSFGAGEQYF.